A single sample gave rise to the 2 T cell receptor beta chains below, sequenced in a study of blood T cell repertoires in COVID-19. Sequenced by immunoSEQ multiplex PCR; TCRdb stores in-frame clones only, minus some. The table shows some 260,000 clones, with around 89% occurring only once. Sequencing input: PBMCs or T cells enriched from blood (not recorded which). Receptors originate from a man aged 40-49 years who had recovered from COVID-19.

The DNA for the CDR3 is TGTGCCAGCAGCTTGGACAGACCGAACACCGGGGAGCTGTTTTTT. Protein product: CASSLDRPNTGELFF. The chain employs TRBV7-2 and TRBJ2-2; D may be TRBD1 (6 bases). CDR3 length equals 15 residues. The germline gives CDR1 SGHTA, CDR2 FQGNSA. V lost 3 bases and J 0 bases, leaving 8 bases between the germline ends.

This clone was detected once. This chain joins TRBV7-8 and TRBJ2-2; 8 bases line up with TRBD2. Germline CDR1 SGHVS, CDR2 FQNEAQ. The trim removed 2 bases at V and 7 bases at J, leaving 15 bases unmatched. The CDR3 has 18 amino acids. CDR3 sequence: CASSLLPGGTRRIGELFF. DNA of the CDR3: TGTGCCAGCAGCTTATTGCCGGGAGGGACCCGGAGGATCGGGGAGCTGTTTTTT.